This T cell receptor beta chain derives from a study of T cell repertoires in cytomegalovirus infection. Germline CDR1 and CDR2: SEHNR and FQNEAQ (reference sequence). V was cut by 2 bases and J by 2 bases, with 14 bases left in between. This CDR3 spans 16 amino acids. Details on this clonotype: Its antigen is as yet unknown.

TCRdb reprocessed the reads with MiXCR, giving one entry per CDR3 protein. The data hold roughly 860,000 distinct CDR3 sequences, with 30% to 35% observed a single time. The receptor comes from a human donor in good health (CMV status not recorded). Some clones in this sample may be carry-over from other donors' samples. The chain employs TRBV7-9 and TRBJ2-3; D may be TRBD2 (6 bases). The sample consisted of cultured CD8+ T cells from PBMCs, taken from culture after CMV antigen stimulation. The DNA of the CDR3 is TGTGCCAGCAGCTTAAGTAGCGGCCCCCCCACAGATACGCAGTATTTT. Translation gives CASSLSSGPPTDTQYF. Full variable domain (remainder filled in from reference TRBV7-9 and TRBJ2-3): DTGVSQNPRHKITKRGQNVTFRCDPISEHNRLYWYRQTLGQGPEFLTYFQNEAQLEKSRLLSDRFSAERPKGSFSTLEIQRTEQGDSAMYLCASSLSSGPPTDTQYFGPGTRLTVL.